The entry below gives a single TCR beta chain sequence along with its context. Sequencing was performed with immunoSEQ multiplex PCR; in TCRdb, only in-frame clones are kept and a portion is missing. The sample has 150,000 to 180,000 clones; approximately 83% are singletons. A Seattle source enrolled patients during active infection and followed them longitudinally. The source of the sample is a study of blood T cell repertoires in COVID-19. V lost 1 base to trimming and J lost 10 bases, with 13 bases between them. This CDR3 has 14 residues. Per the germline V gene, CDR1 is LGHDT and CDR2 is YNNKEL (reference sequence).

The sample taken for sequencing was peripheral blood. The sequence was collected from a woman in her sixties or seventies with COVID-19, enrolled during active disease. The rearrangement uses TRBV3-1 (or the pseudogene TRBV3-2) and TRBJ1-4, with D perhaps TRBD1 (6 bases). The CDR3 reads CASSQGSGGGKLFF. CDR3 sequence (DNA): TGTGCCAGCAGCCAAGGGTCGGGGGGCGGAAAACTGTTTTTT.